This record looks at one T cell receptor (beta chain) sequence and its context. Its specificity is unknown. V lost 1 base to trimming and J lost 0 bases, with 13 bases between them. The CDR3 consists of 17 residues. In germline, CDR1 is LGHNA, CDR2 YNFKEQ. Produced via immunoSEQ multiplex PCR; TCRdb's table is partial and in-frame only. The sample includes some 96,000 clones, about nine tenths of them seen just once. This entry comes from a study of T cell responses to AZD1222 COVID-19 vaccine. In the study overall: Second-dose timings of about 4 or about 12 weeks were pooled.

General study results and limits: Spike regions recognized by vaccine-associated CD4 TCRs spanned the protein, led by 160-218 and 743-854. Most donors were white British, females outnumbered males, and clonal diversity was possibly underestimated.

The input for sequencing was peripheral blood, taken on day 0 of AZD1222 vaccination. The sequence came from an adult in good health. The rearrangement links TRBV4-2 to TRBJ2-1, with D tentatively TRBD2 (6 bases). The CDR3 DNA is TGTGCCAGCAGCCAAGGGCCCGGGACTTCCTCCTACAATGAGCAGTTCTTC. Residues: CASSQGPGTSSYNEQFF.